These 28 T cell receptor beta chains were sequenced from one sample in a study of technical replicates of blood from a handful of donors. The method was immunoSEQ multiplex PCR; TCRdb's version includes in-frame clones alone and lacks a portion of them. The sample lists fewer than 75,000 clones; 85% to 90% were seen once. The specimen was PBMCs. The receptor source for this set is a human donor in good health. Some clones in this sample may be carry-over from other donors' samples.

The chain recombines TRBV6-4 with TRBJ2-1, with 8 bases aligning to TRBD2. V shed 2 bases, J shed 6 bases, and the junction held 9 bases outside the gene matches. The germline V gene has CDR1 MRHNA and CDR2 SNTAGT. The CDR3 spans 16 residues. The CDR3 DNA is TGTGCCAGCAGTGACGGGGTTGGCGGGGGGCCCAATGAGCAGTTCTTC. It codes for CASSDGVGGGPNEQFF.

This chain links TRBV2 with TRBJ1-1, with TRBD1 matching over 8 bases. V shed 3 bases, J shed 9 bases, and the junction held 6 bases outside the gene matches. The CDR3 length is 13 residues. CDR1 is SNHLY, CDR2 FYNNEI, per germline. The CDR3 coding sequence is TGTGCCAGCAGTGACGGACAGGGAATAAAAGCTTTCTTT. It yields the protein CASSDGQGIKAFF.

The chain carries TRBV19 and TRBJ1-2; D unclear. This CDR3 spans 14 amino acids. The germline V gene encodes CDR1 LNHDA and CDR2 SQIVND (reference sequence). V gave up 2 bases and J gave up 3 bases, with 10 bases separating them. CDR3 in DNA: TGTGCCAGTAGTATAAGGGATAGCGACTATGGCTACACCTTC. Translation: CASSIRDSDYGYTF. Complete variable domain (other parts from reference TRBV19 and TRBJ1-2): DGGITQSPKYLFRKEGQNVTLSCEQNLNHDAMYWYRQDPGQGLRLIYYSQIVNDFQKGDIAEGYSVSREKKESFPLTVTSAQKNPTAFYLCASSIRDSDYGYTFGSGTRLTVV.

The V and J genes are TRBV5-1 and TRBJ2-6; D is possibly TRBD2 (6 bases). The germline CDR1 and CDR2 sequences are SGHRS and YFSETQ. The CDR3 is 16 amino acids. Trimming cost V 0 bases and J 6 bases, with 13 bases left between them. In DNA, the CDR3 is TGCGCCAGCAGCTTGGGGCTAGCGCCCGAGGCCAACGTCCTGACTTTC. This translates into CASSLGLAPEANVLTF. The variable domain in full, completed from reference TRBV5-1 and TRBJ2-6, reads KAGVTQTPRYLIKTRGQQVTLSCSPISGHRSVSWYQQTPGQGLQFLFEYFSETQRNKGNFPGRFSGRQFSNSRSEMNVSTLELGDSALYLCASSLGLAPEANVLTFGAGSRLTVL.

The chain uses TRBV4-1 and TRBJ1-3, with D possibly TRBD1 on 5 matching bases. In germline, CDR1 is MGHRA, CDR2 YSYEKL. V lost 0 bases and J lost 0, with 12 bases in between. The CDR3 is 17 amino acids. The chain's CDR3 is CASSQDRGGPSGNTIYF. CDR3 nucleotides: TGCGCCAGCAGCCAAGATCGCGGGGGACCCTCTGGAAACACCATATATTTT.

The chain has TRBV7-2 and TRBJ2-1; D not certain. Germline CDR1 is SGHTA and CDR2 is FQGNSA. The CDR3 length is 14 residues. Between the trimmed V and J ends, which lost 1 base and 0 bases, there was a span of 4 bases. This chain's CDR3 is CASSLVSSYNEQFF. CDR3 sequence (DNA): TGTGCCAGCAGCTTAGTGAGCTCCTACAATGAGCAGTTCTTC.

The chain employs TRBV4-1 and TRBJ2-7; 9 nucleotides align to TRBD1. V lost 1 base to trimming and J lost 2 bases; unmatched junction nucleotides: 3. Germline V gives CDR1 MGHRA, CDR2 YSYEKL. The CDR3 length is 15 residues. CDR3 sequence: CASSQADRGAYEQYF. In nucleotides, the CDR3 is TGCGCCAGCAGCCAAGCAGACAGGGGGGCCTACGAGCAGTACTTC.

This chain links TRBV12-5 with TRBJ2-1, with 9 positions matching TRBD2. CDR1 and CDR2 from the germline V gene are LGHNT and FRNRAP. The CDR3 loop spans 15 amino acids. V shed 8 bases, J shed 10 bases, and the junction held 15 bases outside the gene matches. For the CDR3, the DNA is TGTGCTAGTTCACCGGGACTAGCCCAAATTGGCGAGCAGTTCTTC. Encoded protein: CASSPGLAQIGEQFF. Looking up the rest from reference TRBV12-5 and TRBJ2-1 gives the full variable domain: DARVTQTPRHKVTEMGQEVTMRCQPILGHNTVFWYRQTMMQGLELLAYFRNRAPLDDSGMPKDRFSAEMPDATLATLKIQPSEPRDSAVYFCASSPGLAQIGEQFFGPGTRLTVL.

This chain uses TRBV6-1 with TRBJ1-5; TRBD1 aligns across 9 bases. J was trimmed by 5 bases and V by 2 bases; bases with no gene match: 4. The CDR3 is 15 residues long. The germline V gene encodes CDR1 MNHNS and CDR2 SASEGT. The CDR3 reads CASSESWTGDQPQHF. CDR3 nucleotides: TGTGCCAGCAGTGAATCGTGGACAGGGGATCAGCCCCAGCATTTT.

This sequence joins TRBV2 and TRBJ2-7; possible D gene TRBD2, 5 bases. Trimming removed 7 bases at V and 3 bases at J, with 10 bases between. Germline V gene data show CDR1 as SNHLY and CDR2 as FYNNEI. This CDR3 has 12 residues. CDR3 DNA sequence: TGTGCCAGCATCGAGGGCTTCTACGAGCAGTACTTC. It encodes CASIEGFYEQYF. Full variable domain (remainder filled in from reference TRBV2 and TRBJ2-7): EPEVTQTPSHQVTQMGQEVILRCVPISNHLYFYWYRQILGQKVEFLVSFYNNEISEKSEIFDDQFSVERPDGSNFTLKIRSTKLEDSAMYFCASIEGFYEQYFGPGTRLTVT.

The genes are TRBV7-9 and TRBJ1-3; TRBD1 might be the D (6 bases). CDR1 and CDR2 from the germline V gene are SEHNR and FQNEAQ (reference sequence). The CDR3 contains 16 residues. V lost 2 bases and J 4 bases, leaving 15 bases between the germline ends. CDR3 protein: CASSLNDRLEGNTIYF. DNA of the CDR3: TGTGCCAGCAGCTTAAACGACAGGCTGGAAGGAAACACCATATATTTT.

This chain connects TRBV7-8 to TRBJ2-7; 8 bases are shared with TRBD1. The J segment lost 6 bases and the V segment lost 3 bases, leaving 7 bases of the junction unmatched. The CDR3 spans 14 residues. CDR1 and CDR2 from the germline V gene are SGHVS and FQNEAQ. The CDR3: CASSFRQGAFEQYF. The CDR3 nucleotides are TGTGCCAGCAGCTTTAGGCAGGGGGCATTCGAGCAGTACTTC.

The chain couples TRBV5-1 to TRBJ2-4, with D possibly TRBD1 on 5 matching bases. CDR1 SGHRS and CDR2 YFSETQ come from the germline V gene. The CDR3 is 15 amino acids. V gave up 0 bases and J gave up 0 bases, with 7 bases separating them. CDR3 DNA: TGCGCCAGCAGCTTGGAGGGGCAAGCCAAAAACATTCAGTACTTC. Residues: CASSLEGQAKNIQYF.

This clone was seen only once. This chain links TRBV5-4 with TRBJ2-5; 8 bases agree with TRBD2. This CDR3 region has 15 residues. Looked up from germline, CDR1 is SGHNT and CDR2 is YYREEE (reference sequence). The V segment lost 3 bases and the J segment 5 bases; nucleotides outside the gene matches: 9. The CDR3 is CASSSPTSGSETQYF. CDR3 nucleotide sequence: TGTGCCAGCAGCTCCCCAACTAGCGGCAGTGAGACCCAGTACTTC.

The CDR3 DNA reads as TGTGCCAGCAGCGACCGACTAGCGGGGGCCTACGAGCAGTACTTC. Translated: CASSDRLAGAYEQYF. J is TRBJ2-7 and V is TRBV7-9; 12 bases are shared with TRBD2. V shed 5 bases, J shed 2 bases, and the junction held 4 bases outside the gene matches. The CDR3 runs to 15 residues. CDR1 and CDR2 (germline): SEHNR, FQNEAQ (reference sequence).

The V call is TRBV27, the J call TRBJ2-1; D not certain. V lost 5 bases, J lost 0 bases, and 14 bases lay in between. The CDR3 extends over 16 amino acids. Germline-derived CDR1 and CDR2 are MNHEY and SMNVEV (reference sequence). Written as DNA, the CDR3 is TGTGCCAGCAGTGTCCTGACTCCGAGCTCCTACAATGAGCAGTTCTTC. Amino acids: CASSVLTPSSYNEQFF.

This chain links TRBV7-8 with TRBJ2-7, with 13 bases aligning to TRBD2. The CDR3 is 14 residues long. The V segment lost 5 bases and the J segment 5 bases; nucleotides outside the gene matches: 3. Per the germline V gene, CDR1 is SGHVS and CDR2 is FQNEAQ. The CDR3 DNA is TGTGCCAGCAGCCCCGGGACTAGCGGGAACGAGCAGTACTTC. Its translation: CASSPGTSGNEQYF.

This chain joins TRBV9 and TRBJ2-3; D possibly corresponds to TRBD2 (5 bases). V was cut by 4 bases and J by 2 bases, with 23 bases left in between. CDR1 is SGDLS and CDR2 is YYNGEE in the germline V gene. The CDR3 loop spans 18 amino acids. The CDR3 reads CASSPRPNWAGDTDTQYF. In nucleotides, the CDR3 is TGTGCCAGCAGCCCCCGCCCCAACTGGGCGGGCGACACAGATACGCAGTATTTT.

Only a few counts were recorded for this clone. This rearrangement joins TRBV7-9 to TRBJ1-1; D gene uncertain. CDR3 length: 12 amino acids. The germline V and J ends were trimmed by 2 bases and 3 bases, with 4 bases remaining between them. Germline V gene lookup returns CDR1 SEHNR and CDR2 FQNEAQ (reference sequence). For the CDR3, the DNA is TGTGCCAGCAGCTTAACAGACACTGAAGCTTTCTTT. Translating gives CASSLTDTEAFF. The entire variable domain, with the rest obtained from reference TRBV7-9 and TRBJ1-1, is as follows: DTGVSQNPRHKITKRGQNVTFRCDPISEHNRLYWYRQTLGQGPEFLTYFQNEAQLEKSRLLSDRFSAERPKGSFSTLEIQRTEQGDSAMYLCASSLTDTEAFFGQGTRLTVV.

V usage is TRBV5-1 and J usage is TRBJ2-5, with 7 bases lining up with TRBD2. The CDR3 loop spans 13 amino acids. The V and J ends lost 2 bases and 5 bases, in that order; junction bases with no gene match: 3. CDR1 SGHRS and CDR2 YFSETQ come from the germline V gene. CDR3 in amino acids: CASSFGGRETQYF. The CDR3 DNA sequence: TGCGCCAGCAGCTTCGGGGGGAGGGAGACCCAGTACTTC.

The V call is TRBV5-1, the J call TRBJ2-7; 7 bases line up with TRBD2. Germline CDR1 is SGHRS and CDR2 is YFSETQ. CDR3 length equals 15 residues. J gave up 5 bases and V 4 bases, and 12 bases lay outside the gene matches. DNA for the CDR3: TGCGCCAGCAGCCCTCGAGTCGTGGGAGGGAACGAGCAGTACTTC. It codes for CASSPRVVGGNEQYF.

This clone was picked up a small number of times. This rearrangement joins TRBV2 to TRBJ1-1, with no clear D. Germline V gene sequence: CDR1 SNHLY, CDR2 FYNNEI. Trimming cost V 1 base and J 5 bases, with 8 bases left between them. CDR3 size: 13 residues. CDR3 sequence reads: CASSEERVTEAFF. In nucleotides, the CDR3 is TGTGCCAGCAGTGAAGAACGGGTTACTGAAGCTTTCTTT.

This rearrangement joins TRBV6-5 to TRBJ1-2; D uncertain. V was cut by 5 bases and J by 8 bases, with 15 bases left in between. This CDR3 comprises 13 residues. CDR1 and CDR2 from the germline V gene are MNHEY and SVGAGI. CDR3 residues: CASSPRPSRGYTF. The CDR3, as DNA: TGTGCCAGCAGTCCCCGCCCTTCCAGGGGCTACACCTTC.

In nucleotides, the CDR3 is TGTGCCAGCAGCAAGAGGCGAGGGACAGGGGATTCCCACTACGAGCAGTACTTC. Encoded protein: CASSKRRGTGDSHYEQYF. The chain combines TRBV21-1 with TRBJ2-7; the table's TRBD1 call for D was not verified on the DNA. TRBV21-1 is flagged as a pseudogene. CDR3 length: 18 residues.

The chain has TRBV5-4 and TRBJ2-5; 13 bases fit TRBD2. Per germline, CDR1 SGHNT and CDR2 YYREEE (reference sequence). The CDR3 contains 16 residues. V gave up 4 bases and J gave up 7 bases; unmatched junction bases: 10. The CDR3 nucleotides read TGTGCCAGCAGCATCGGGACTAGCGGGGCCAAGGGGACCCAGTACTTC. It is translated as CASSIGTSGAKGTQYF.

V and J are TRBV27 and TRBJ2-4, with 7 bases identical to TRBD1. This CDR3 has 15 amino acids. Germline trimming cut 3 bases from V and 1 base from J; bases unmatched to any gene: 3. Germline CDR1 and CDR2: MNHEY and SMNVEV (reference sequence). The CDR3 DNA sequence: TGTGCCAGCAGTTTCCAGGACAGGGCCAAAAACATTCAGTACTTC. It specifies CASSFQDRAKNIQYF.

V usage is TRBV5-1 and J usage is TRBJ1-4, with D tentatively TRBD1 (6 bases). Germline-derived CDR1 and CDR2 are SGHRS and YFSETQ. Trimming pared 4 bases from V and 8 bases from J, leaving 15 bases between. The CDR3 totals 14 residues. This CDR3 reads CASSVQGGREKLFF. CDR3 coding DNA: TGCGCCAGCAGCGTACAGGGTGGCAGAGAAAAACTGTTTTTT. The full variable domain, its missing parts supplied by reference TRBV5-1 and TRBJ1-4, is KAGVTQTPRYLIKTRGQQVTLSCSPISGHRSVSWYQQTPGQGLQFLFEYFSETQRNKGNFPGRFSGRQFSNSRSEMNVSTLELGDSALYLCASSVQGGREKLFFGSGTQLSVL.

V usage is TRBV7-9 and J usage is TRBJ2-1; TRBD1 might be the D (6 bases). Germline V lookup: CDR1 SEHNR, CDR2 FQNEAQ (reference sequence). Trimming took off 5 bases at V and 10 bases at J, with 12 bases between the two ends. The length of the CDR3 is 12 residues. In nucleotides, the CDR3 is TGTGCCAGCAGCAAAACCGGGACAGAGCAGTTCTTC. It translates to CASSKTGTEQFF.